A selection of T cell receptor beta chains follows, all from one sample in a study of beta chain features in type 1 diabetes. TCRdb keeps only in-frame clones here, not all; method: immunoSEQ multiplex PCR. The profile shows 300,000 to 350,000 clones, 13% of them singletons. The sample consisted of naive CD4+ T cells from blood. These TCRs come from a woman under 30 with type 1 diabetes. Each CDR3 is given with its conserved first and last residue. A D gene is named only where the DNA matches it firmly. Clone size is given for some rows only: seen once, a few or many times, or a class if the clone is expanded.

TRBJ2-7	TRBV28	few	NA	TGTGCCAGCAGTCTGGGGACATTTCCCTACGAGCAGTACTTC	CASSLGTFPYEQYF
TRBJ1-2	TRBV7-2	NA	NA	TGTGCCAGCAGGAGCGGGGAGGCGGGCTATGGCTACACCTTC	CASRSGEAGYGYTF
TRBJ1-2	TRBV5-1	few	NA	TGCGCCAGCAGCCCCCGGGGGTATGGCTACACCTTC	CASSPRGYGYTF
TRBJ1-1	TRBV29-1	few	NA	TGCAGCGTCTCAGACAGCAACACTGAAGCTTTCTTT	CSVSDSNTEAFF
TRBJ2-1	TRBV7-2	NA	NA	TGTGCCAGCAGCTTTACTCGGACTTCGCATGAGCAGTTCTTC	CASSFTRTSHEQFF
TRBJ1-1	TRBV30	few	NA	TGTGCCTGGAGGGCGGGTAGCGGGGGAACTGAAGCTTTCTTT	CAWRAGSGGTEAFF
TRBJ1-2	TRBV5-1	few	NA	TGCGCCAGCAGCTTGGGTGTGGGCACCGTGCCTCGTGGCTACACCTTC	CASSLGVGTVPRGYTF
TRBJ1-2	TRBV4-1	few	TRBD1	TGCGCCAGCAGCCAAGCACAGGGGCCGTATGGCTACACCTTC	CASSQAQGPYGYTF
TRBJ2-3	TRBV5-1	NA	NA	TGCGCCAGCAGCTTGAGCAGGGTTGAGGATACGCAGTATTTT	CASSLSRVEDTQYF
TRBJ1-1	TRBV2	NA	NA	TGTGCCAGCAGTGATTGGACTTATAACACTGAAGCTTTCTTT	CASSDWTYNTEAFF
TRBJ1-5	TRBV28	few	NA	TGTGCCAGCAGCAACTACAGGATGAGCAATCAGCCCCAGCATTTT	CASSNYRMSNQPQHF
TRBJ1-1	TRBV6-6	few	TRBD1	TGTGCCAGCAGTTACGACAGGGGGAACACTGAAGCTTTCTTT	CASSYDRGNTEAFF
TRBJ1-1	TRBV5-6	few	TRBD1	TGTGCCAGCAGCGGGCTGATACGGGACAGCTCCATCGGGAGCACTGAAGCTTTCTTT	CASSGLIRDSSIGSTEAFF
TRBJ2-2	TRBV5-1	few	TRBD1	TGCGCCAGCAGCTTGACAGGGGATCTCCCCGGGGAGCTGTTTTTT	CASSLTGDLPGELFF
TRBJ2-3	TRBV7-2	few	TRBD2	TGTGCCAGCAGCTTAGGACTAGCGGGAGTAACTGATACGCAGTATTTT	CASSLGLAGVTDTQYF
TRBJ2-7	TRBV19	few	NA	TGTGCCAGTAGTATAGTAGGGGAGGCCTACTACGAGCAGTACTTC	CASSIVGEAYYEQYF
TRBJ2-1	TRBV5-1	NA	TRBD2	TGCGCCAGCAGCTCGGGACTAGCGGGAGAAAGAAATGAGCAGTTCTTC	CASSSGLAGERNEQFF
TRBJ2-3	TRBV5-1	NA	TRBD1	TGCGCCAGCAGCCCGGGACAGGCCGGCACAGATACGCAGTATTTT	CASSPGQAGTDTQYF
TRBJ2-5	TRBV11-2	few	TRBD2	TGTGCCAGCAGCCCTACTAGCGGGCAAGAGACCCAGTACTTC	CASSPTSGQETQYF
TRBJ1-1	TRBV14	few	NA	TGTGCCAGCAGCCAAGGAGGTAGGACTGAAGCTTTCTTT	CASSQGGRTEAFF
TRBJ2-1	TRBV6-6	NA	NA	TGTGCCAGCCATGCCCCAAACAGGGTTAACAATGAGCAGTTCTTC	CASHAPNRVNNEQFF
TRBJ1-2	TRBV28	NA	NA	TGTGCCAGCAGTTGGTCGGGGTTAGGCTACACCTTC	CASSWSGLGYTF
TRBJ2-1	TRBV7-2	NA	TRBD2	TGTGCCAGCAGCTCCCGACTAGCGGGAGGTCAGGGTGAGCAGTTCTTC	CASSSRLAGGQGEQFF
TRBJ2-2	TRBV7-3	once	TRBD2	TGTGCCAGCAGCACTAGCGGGAGGGACACCGGGGAGCTGTTTTTT	CASSTSGRDTGELFF
TRBJ2-5	TRBV7-2	NA	TRBD2	TGTGCCAGCAGCTTAGCTTTAGCGGGAGGGTACCAAGAGACCCAGTACTTC	CASSLALAGGYQETQYF
TRBJ1-1	TRBV10-3	NA	NA	TGTGCCATTGTTGAGACGGGGAGGGGTGGAACTGAAGCTTTCTTT	CAIVETGRGGTEAFF
TRBJ2-5	TRBV7-2	NA	NA	TGTGCCAGCAGCTCCCCCGCGCCAGGGTTGGAGACCCAGTACTTC	CASSSPAPGLETQYF
TRBJ2-7	TRBV2	NA	NA	TGTGCCAGCAGTGGCCAGTACGAGCAGTACTTC	CASSGQYEQYF
TRBJ1-2	TRBV29-1	few	TRBD1	TGCAGCGTTGATGCCCCAGGGGGCTCCTTTACTAACTATGGCTACACCTTC	CSVDAPGGSFTNYGYTF
TRBJ2-1	TRBV11-2	NA	NA	TGTGCCAGCAGCTCCACGGACTTTTACAATGAGCAGTTCTTC	CASSSTDFYNEQFF
TRBJ2-1	TRBV7-2	few	TRBD1	TGTGCCAGCAGCGCCCGACAGGGGGCGCAGAGCAATGAGCAGTTCTTC	CASSARQGAQSNEQFF
TRBJ1-1	TRBV5-5	few	NA	TGTGCCAGCAGCCCCCAGAACACTGAAGCTTTCTTT	CASSPQNTEAFF
TRBJ2-1	TRBV5-1	NA	NA	TGCGCCAGCAGCACTAGCTCGAGAGGTGAGCAGTTCTTC	CASSTSSRGEQFF
TRBJ2-7	TRBV11-1	few	NA	TGTGCCAGCAGCCCAAGGACCCAGGGGGAGCAGTACTTC	CASSPRTQGEQYF
TRBJ2-3	TRBV27	NA	TRBD2	TGTGCCAGCAGTCTATCGACTAGCAAGGATACGCAGTATTTT	CASSLSTSKDTQYF
TRBJ2-4	TRBV30	few	NA	TGTGCCTGGAGCGTTAACGGTAAAAGCATTCAGTACTTC	CAWSVNGKSIQYF
TRBJ1-2	TRBV5-1	NA	NA	TGCGCCAGCAGCCTTATGACCGGGACACAATTAGCTAACTATGGCTACACCTTC	CASSLMTGTQLANYGYTF
TRBJ1-2	TRBV7-2	NA	NA	TGTGCCAGCAGCTTCTCCTGGACAGCCCGAAATGGCTACACCTTC	CASSFSWTARNGYTF
TRBJ2-7	TRBV9	NA	TRBD2	TGTGCCAGCAGCGGAAGACTAGCGGGAGTTGGCGAGCAGTACTTC	CASSGRLAGVGEQYF
TRBJ2-1	TRBV18	few	TRBD1	TGTGCCAGCTCACCTGGACAGGCAGGAGGCAATGAGCAGTTCTTC	CASSPGQAGGNEQFF